This section outlines one T cell receptor beta chain sequence together with its context. Its matching antigen is unknown. Germline is not matched at one junction end, which may reflect a read error. These data come from a study of tumor-infiltrating lymphocytes in primary liver carcinoma. Turning to the study itself: Productive TCRbeta reads per sample were roughly 3.5 to 7.13 million, not differing by tissue. General study points: Researchers found tumor-adjacent and tumor-blood pairs overlapped less than tumor region pairs.

With a constant-region primer, TCR beta cDNA was made from 400 to 550 ng of total RNA. What produced the TCR beta libraries was three nested multiplex PCR rounds using slightly modified ARM-PCR. Researchers ran the first two PCR rounds for ten to eleven cycles each with TRBV1-TRBV30 forward primers and a C-beta reverse primer. One entry per CDR3 protein, called by TCRdb with MiXCR from the multiplex PCR reads. Of some 320,000 distinct CDR3 sequences in the sample, roughly 60% were seen once. Germline V lookup: CDR1 SQVTM, CDR2 ANQGSEA. CDR3 length equals 12 residues. Extraction also yielded germline DNA, while blood RNA was obtained from unsorted whole blood.

The sample comprised peripheral blood. The V and J genes are TRBV29-1 and TRBJ1-2; the D is unclear. The clonotype comes from a man aged 35-49 years with primary liver carcinoma and hepatitis B virus infection. CDR3 loop: CSVSVANYVYTF. CDR3 bases: TGCAGCGTCTCAGTAGCTAACTATGTCTACACCTTC.